The 19 T cell receptor beta chains presented below share a single source sample, sequenced in a study of shared clonotypes between healthy human individuals. Clones were sequenced by immunoSEQ multiplex PCR, and TCRdb holds only the in-frame ones, with some missing. The table has 950,000 to 1,300,000 clones, around 74% seen once. The specimen sequenced was memory CD4+ T cells sorted from blood. As for subset: CD45RA-negative fraction. The origin of the receptors is a man aged 18-30 years in good health.

This clone was observed a few times. V gene TRBV10-3 combines with J gene TRBJ2-5; D gene unclear. Trimming stripped 6 bases from V and 3 bases from J, with 5 bases between. CDR1 ENHRY and CDR2 SYGVKD come from the germline V gene. The CDR3 is made up of 11 amino acids. CDR3 sequence (DNA): TGTGCCATCAGGAAGGAAGAGACCCAGTACTTC. It yields the protein CAIRKEETQYF.

The gene calls are TRBV5-1 and TRBJ1-2; no clear D. Germline CDR1 SGHRS, CDR2 YFSETQ. CDR3 length: 13 amino acids. Trimming pared 1 base from V and 1 base from J, leaving 5 bases between. The CDR3 DNA sequence: TGCGCCAGCAGCTTGACAGTTAACTATGGCTACACCTTC. It yields the protein CASSLTVNYGYTF.

V gene TRBV7-9 combines with J gene TRBJ1-6; 8 bases match TRBD1. V gave up 4 bases and J gave up 7 bases; unmatched junction bases: 12. Looked up from germline, CDR1 is SEHNR and CDR2 is FQNEAQ (reference sequence). This CDR3 region has 17 residues. The CDR3 sequence: CASSSPPGQGVNSPLHF. The CDR3 nucleotides are TGTGCCAGCAGCTCACCCCCCGGACAGGGAGTAAATTCACCCCTCCACTTT.

J is TRBJ2-7 and V is TRBV6-5; the match to TRBD1 covers 10 bases. Trimming removed 2 bases from V and 0 bases from J; junction bases left unmatched: 4. The CDR3 sequence is 16 residues long. Germline V gives CDR1 MNHEY, CDR2 SVGAGI. The DNA of the CDR3 is TGTGCCAGCAGTTACCGGGACAGGGGCCGCTCCTACGAGCAGTACTTC. This gives the protein CASSYRDRGRSYEQYF.

This chain links TRBV29-1 with TRBJ2-1; tentatively, D is TRBD1 (6 bases). CDR1 and CDR2 (germline): SQVTM, ANQGSEA. Trimming left V 3 bases short and J 6 bases short, with 12 bases between. This CDR3 has 13 amino acids. CDR3 DNA: TGCAGCGTTGAGGGACATCAGACCAATGAGCAGTTCTTC. Translated, it gives CSVEGHQTNEQFF.

CDR3 residues: CASREHDHQPQHF. CDR3 nucleotides: TGTGCCAGCAGAGAACATGATCATCAGCCCCAGCATTTT. The chain uses TRBV6-6 and TRBJ1-5, with D uncertain. The CDR3 totals 13 residues. The V gene's germline CDR1 is MNHNY and CDR2 SVGAGI (reference sequence). Trimming pared 6 bases from V and 5 bases from J, leaving 11 bases between.

The gene calls are TRBV5-1 and TRBJ2-7; 7 bases fit TRBD2. After removal of 0 bases from V and 2 bases from J, the junction contained 11 bases not matched to a gene. The germline gives CDR1 SGHRS, CDR2 YFSETQ. This CDR3 spans 17 amino acids. The CDR3 nucleotides read TGCGCCAGCAGCTTGGAGCCCCCGGGACTACTACCCTACGAGCAGTACTTC. Translating gives CASSLEPPGLLPYEQYF.

This chain links TRBV25-1 with TRBJ1-6, with D perhaps matching TRBD1 (6 bases). The CDR3 has 13 amino acids. In germline, CDR1 is MGHDK, CDR2 SYGVNS. The V end lost 8 bases, the J end lost 6 bases, and 11 bases lay between the germline ends. The CDR3 DNA reads TGTGCCAGCGCGGGACACCTTAATTCACCCCTCCACTTT. It is translated as CASAGHLNSPLHF.

The chain employs TRBV6-5 and TRBJ1-6; 7 bases map to TRBD1. This CDR3 has 15 amino acids. V was pared by 6 bases and J by 3 bases, with 5 bases of the junction left unmatched. Germline CDR1 MNHEY, CDR2 SVGAGI. CDR3: CASRPDRVYNSPLHF. DNA for the CDR3: TGTGCCAGCAGACCCGACAGGGTCTATAATTCACCCCTCCACTTT.

This rearrangement joins TRBV5-6 to TRBJ1-2; D unclear. Germline V CDR1 and CDR2: SGHDT, YYEEEE. The V and J ends lost 0 bases and 8 bases respectively, with 11 bases between them. The CDR3 contains 13 residues. CDR3 bases: TGTGCCAGCAGCTTGGCCTATCCGGAAGGCTACACCTTC. Its protein is CASSLAYPEGYTF.

The genes are TRBV2 and TRBJ1-2; D is uncertain. CDR1 SNHLY and CDR2 FYNNEI come from the germline V gene. V lost 4 bases and J 3 bases, leaving 12 bases between the germline ends. CDR3 length: 14 amino acids. The CDR3 sequence is CASSGKKDYYGYTF. The CDR3 nucleotides are TGTGCCAGCAGTGGTAAAAAGGACTACTATGGCTACACCTTC.

The V and J genes are TRBV5-8 and TRBJ1-2; 7 bases fit TRBD1. The CDR3 has 13 residues. The V gene end was trimmed by 1 base and the J gene end by 6 bases; junction bases not matched to a gene: 3. Germline V gene data show CDR1 as SGHTS and CDR2 as YDEGEE. CDR3 in amino acids: CASSLTRGNGYTF. In nucleotides, the CDR3 is TGTGCCAGCAGCTTGACCAGGGGGAATGGCTACACCTTC.

The gene calls are TRBV6-1 and TRBJ1-6; tentative D call: TRBD1 (5 bases). The V end was cut by 7 bases, the J end by 4 bases, with 14 bases between. The CDR3 covers 15 residues. The germline V gene encodes CDR1 MNHNS and CDR2 SASEGT. As DNA, the CDR3 is TGTGCCAGCACCCCGGGACGGACGTATAATTCACCCCTCCACTTT. Amino acids: CASTPGRTYNSPLHF.

This chain joins TRBV12-5 and TRBJ2-3; 14 nucleotides line up with TRBD2. The CDR3 extends over 23 amino acids. The germline gives CDR1 LGHNT, CDR2 FRNRAP. Unmatched junction bases numbered 22, after V lost 3 bases and J lost 2 bases. The DNA of the CDR3 is TGTGCTAGTGGTTTCCACGACAGGGGAGGAAGCCCGGGACTAGCGGGGGCCACAGATACGCAGTATTTT. Its protein is CASGFHDRGGSPGLAGATDTQYF.

Points on this clone: A single base separates this from a much larger clone, so it may be a read error. The chain combines TRBV13 with TRBJ1-1; 10 bases line up with TRBD1. This CDR3 is 14 amino acids long. The V gene end was trimmed by 4 bases and the J gene end by 1 base; junction bases not matched to a gene: 0. Germline CDR1 PRHDT, CDR2 FYEKMQ (reference sequence). The CDR3 reads CASSWDRGNTEAFF. CDR3 sequence (DNA): TGTGCCAGCAGCTGGGACAGGGGGAACACTGAAGCTTTCTTT.

This clone was seen once. The chain couples TRBV29-1 to TRBJ2-5; D is possibly TRBD2 (7 bases). The last part of the DNA fits TRBJ2-7 better; the J call may be wrong. The CDR3 has 12 amino acids. The germline V gene encodes CDR1 SQVTM and CDR2 ANQGSEA. CDR3 in DNA: TGCAGCGTTGAAAGGGGGGGTTACGAGCAGTACTTC. This encodes CSVERGGYEQYF.

The V call is TRBV30, the J call TRBJ2-1, with 11 positions matching TRBD2. The ends lost 0 bases at V and 10 bases at J; junction bases unmatched: 11. The germline gives CDR1 GTSNPN, CDR2 SVGIG (reference sequence). There are 16 residues in the CDR3. This chain's CDR3 is CAWSVPRSTSGGEQFF. The CDR3 coding sequence is TGTGCCTGGAGTGTCCCCCGAAGTACTAGCGGGGGAGAGCAGTTCTTC.

The rearrangement uses TRBV5-4 and TRBJ2-1; TRBD1 agrees at 9 bases. The germline V gene encodes CDR1 SGHNT and CDR2 YYREEE (reference sequence). V dropped 4 bases and J dropped 6; count of bases not matched to a gene: 11. CDR3 length: 16 amino acids. In DNA, the CDR3 is TGTGCCAGCAGCCCCGGGACAGGGAAGACGGGCAATGAGCAGTTCTTC. Translation gives CASSPGTGKTGNEQFF.

The V and J genes are TRBV30 and TRBJ2-5, with 8 bases identical to TRBD1. CDR1 is GTSNPN and CDR2 is SVGIG in the germline V gene (reference sequence). The V and J ends lost 6 bases and 2 bases, in that order; junction bases with no gene match: 5. This CDR3 contains 13 residues. CDR3 DNA: TGTGCCTGTCGACAGGGGCAGCAAGAGACCCAGTACTTC. Amino acid sequence: CACRQGQQETQYF. Variable domain in full (rest from reference TRBV30 and TRBJ2-5): SQTIHQWPATLVQPVGSPLSLECTVEGTSNPNLYWYRQAAGRGLQLLFYSVGIGQISSEVPQNLSASRPQDRQFILSSKKLLLSDSGFYLCACRQGQQETQYFGPGTRLLVL.